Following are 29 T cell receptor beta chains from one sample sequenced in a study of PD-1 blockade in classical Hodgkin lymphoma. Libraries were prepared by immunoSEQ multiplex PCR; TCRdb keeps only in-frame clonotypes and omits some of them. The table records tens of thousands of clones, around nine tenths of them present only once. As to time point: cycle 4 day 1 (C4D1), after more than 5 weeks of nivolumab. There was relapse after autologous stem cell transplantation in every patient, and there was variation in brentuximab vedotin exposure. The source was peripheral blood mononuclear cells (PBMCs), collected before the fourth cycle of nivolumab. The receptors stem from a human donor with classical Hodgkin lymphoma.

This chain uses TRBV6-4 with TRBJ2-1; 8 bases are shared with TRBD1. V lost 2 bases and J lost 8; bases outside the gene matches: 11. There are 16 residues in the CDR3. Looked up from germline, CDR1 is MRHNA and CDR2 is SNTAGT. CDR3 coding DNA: TGTGCCAGCAGTGACACGTCCCGCAGGGGGCACCATGAGCAGTTCTTC. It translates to CASSDTSRRGHHEQFF.

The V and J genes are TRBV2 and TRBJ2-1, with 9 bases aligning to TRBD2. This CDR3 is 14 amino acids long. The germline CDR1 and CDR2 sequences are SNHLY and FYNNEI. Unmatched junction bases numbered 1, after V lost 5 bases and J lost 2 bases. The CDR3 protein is CASSSGGTYNEQFF. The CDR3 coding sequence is TGTGCCAGCAGTAGCGGGGGGACCTACAATGAGCAGTTCTTC.

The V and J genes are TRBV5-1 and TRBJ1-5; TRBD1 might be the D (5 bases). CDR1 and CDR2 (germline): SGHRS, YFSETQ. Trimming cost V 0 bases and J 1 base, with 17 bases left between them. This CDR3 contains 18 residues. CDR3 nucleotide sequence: TGCGCCAGCAGCTTGGTCGGGCGGGGGATACTAAGCAATCAGCCCCAGCATTTT. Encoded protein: CASSLVGRGILSNQPQHF.

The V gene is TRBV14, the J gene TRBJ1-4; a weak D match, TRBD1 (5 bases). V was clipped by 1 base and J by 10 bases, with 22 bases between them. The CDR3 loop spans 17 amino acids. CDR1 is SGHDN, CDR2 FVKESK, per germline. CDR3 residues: CASSQGLTSGLHRKLFF. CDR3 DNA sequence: TGTGCCAGCAGCCAAGGACTAACTTCAGGGCTCCACCGAAAACTGTTTTTT. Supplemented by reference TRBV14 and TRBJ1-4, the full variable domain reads EAGVTQFPSHSVIEKGQTVTLRCDPISGHDNLYWYRRVMGKEIKFLLHFVKESKQDESGMPNNRFLAERTGGTYSTLKVQPAELEDSGVYFCASSQGLTSGLHRKLFFGSGTQLSVL.

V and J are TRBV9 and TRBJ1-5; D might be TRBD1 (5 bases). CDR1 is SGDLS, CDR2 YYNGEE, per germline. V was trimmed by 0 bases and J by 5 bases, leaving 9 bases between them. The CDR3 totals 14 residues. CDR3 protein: CASSVGLGDQPQHF. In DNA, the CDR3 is TGTGCCAGCAGCGTAGGCTTGGGGGATCAGCCCCAGCATTTT.

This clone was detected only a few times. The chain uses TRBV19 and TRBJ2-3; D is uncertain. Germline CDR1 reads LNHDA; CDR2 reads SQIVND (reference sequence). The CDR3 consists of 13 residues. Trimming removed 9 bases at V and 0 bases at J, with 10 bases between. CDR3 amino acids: CASADTSTDTQYF. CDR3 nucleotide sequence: TGTGCCAGCGCGGATACTAGCACAGATACGCAGTATTTT.

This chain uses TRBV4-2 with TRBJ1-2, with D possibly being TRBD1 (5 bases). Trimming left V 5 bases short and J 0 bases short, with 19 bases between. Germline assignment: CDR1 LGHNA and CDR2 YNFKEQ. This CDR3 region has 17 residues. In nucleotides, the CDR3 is TGTGCCAGCAGCGACGGGGACGGACGAGTCCCTAACTATGGCTACACCTTC. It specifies CASSDGDGRVPNYGYTF.

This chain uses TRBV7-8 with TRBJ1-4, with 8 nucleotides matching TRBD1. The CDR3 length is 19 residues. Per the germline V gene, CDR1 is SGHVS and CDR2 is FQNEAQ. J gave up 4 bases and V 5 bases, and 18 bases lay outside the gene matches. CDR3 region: CASSPKRRGRGQNNEKLFF. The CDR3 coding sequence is TGTGCCAGCAGCCCAAAACGGAGGGGCAGGGGGCAGAATAATGAAAAACTGTTTTTT.

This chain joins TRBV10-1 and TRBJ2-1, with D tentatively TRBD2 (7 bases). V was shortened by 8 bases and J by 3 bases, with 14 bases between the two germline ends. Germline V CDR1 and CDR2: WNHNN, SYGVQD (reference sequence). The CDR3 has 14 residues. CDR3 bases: TGCGCCAGCCTCTCGGGGGGCCACTACAATGAGCAGTTCTTC. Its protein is CASLSGGHYNEQFF.

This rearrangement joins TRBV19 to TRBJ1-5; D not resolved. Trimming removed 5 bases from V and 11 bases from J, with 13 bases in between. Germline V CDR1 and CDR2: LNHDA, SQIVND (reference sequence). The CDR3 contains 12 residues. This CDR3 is CASSFRRESQHF. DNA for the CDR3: TGTGCCAGTAGTTTTCGGAGGGAGTCCCAGCATTTT.

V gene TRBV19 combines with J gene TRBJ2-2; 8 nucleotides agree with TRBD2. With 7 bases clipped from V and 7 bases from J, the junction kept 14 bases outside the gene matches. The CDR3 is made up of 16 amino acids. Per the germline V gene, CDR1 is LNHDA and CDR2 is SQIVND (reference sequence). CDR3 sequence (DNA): TGTGCCAGTAACGAAGGACTAGGGACTAGTGGCGGGGAGCTGTTTTTT. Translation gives CASNEGLGTSGGELFF.

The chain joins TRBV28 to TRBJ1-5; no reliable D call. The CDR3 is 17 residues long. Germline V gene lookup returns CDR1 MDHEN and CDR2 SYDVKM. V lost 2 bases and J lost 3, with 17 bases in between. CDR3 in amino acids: CASSLIGGGSFNQPQHF. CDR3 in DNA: TGTGCCAGCAGTTTAATAGGTGGCGGGTCCTTCAATCAGCCCCAGCATTTT.

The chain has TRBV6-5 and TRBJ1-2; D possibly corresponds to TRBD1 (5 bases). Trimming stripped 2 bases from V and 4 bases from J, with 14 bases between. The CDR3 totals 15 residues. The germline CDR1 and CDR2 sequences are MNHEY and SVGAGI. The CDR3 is CASSYPRQFGYGYTF. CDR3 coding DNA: TGTGCCAGCAGTTACCCAAGACAGTTTGGCTATGGCTACACCTTC.

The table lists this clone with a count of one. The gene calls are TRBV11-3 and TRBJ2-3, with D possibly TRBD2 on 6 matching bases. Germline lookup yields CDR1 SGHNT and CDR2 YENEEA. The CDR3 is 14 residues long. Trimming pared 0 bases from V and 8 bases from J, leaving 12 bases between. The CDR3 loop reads CASSLDSSGGTQYF. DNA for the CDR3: TGTGCCAGCAGCTTAGATAGTTCCGGGGGTACGCAGTATTTT.

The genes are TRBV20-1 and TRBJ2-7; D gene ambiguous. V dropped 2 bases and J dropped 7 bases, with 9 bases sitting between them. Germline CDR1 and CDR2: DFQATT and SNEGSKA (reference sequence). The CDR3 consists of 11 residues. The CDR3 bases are TGCAGTGCTAGAAATCGTGGGGAGCAGTACTTC. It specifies CSARNRGEQYF.

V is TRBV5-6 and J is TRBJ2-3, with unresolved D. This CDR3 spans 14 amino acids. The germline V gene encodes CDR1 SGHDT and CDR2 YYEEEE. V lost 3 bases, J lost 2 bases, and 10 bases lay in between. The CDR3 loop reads CASSSRAFTDTQYF. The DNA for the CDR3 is TGTGCCAGCAGCTCCCGGGCCTTCACAGATACGCAGTATTTT.

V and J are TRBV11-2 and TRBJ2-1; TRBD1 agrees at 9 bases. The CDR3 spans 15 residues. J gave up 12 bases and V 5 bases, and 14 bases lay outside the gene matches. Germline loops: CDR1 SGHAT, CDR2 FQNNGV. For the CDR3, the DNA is TGTGCCAGCAGCCTACGGACAGGGGAAGGTCCGGCGCAGTTCTTC. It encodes CASSLRTGEGPAQFF.

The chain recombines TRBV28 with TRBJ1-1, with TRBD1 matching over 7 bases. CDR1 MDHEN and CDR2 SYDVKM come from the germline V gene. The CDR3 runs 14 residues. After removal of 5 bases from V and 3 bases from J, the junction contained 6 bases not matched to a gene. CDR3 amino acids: CASSGNRGHTEAFF. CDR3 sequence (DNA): TGTGCCAGCAGTGGAAACAGGGGACACACTGAAGCTTTCTTT.

The CDR3 DNA is TGTGCCACCAGCAGGCCTAGCATTGGTACAACAGAGACCCAGTACTTC. This encodes CATSRPSIGTTETQYF. The chain combines TRBV15 with TRBJ2-5; D may be TRBD2 (5 bases). V lost 3 bases to trimming and J lost 4 bases, with 18 bases between them. Germline V gives CDR1 LNHNV, CDR2 YYDKDF (reference sequence). The CDR3 is 16 amino acids.

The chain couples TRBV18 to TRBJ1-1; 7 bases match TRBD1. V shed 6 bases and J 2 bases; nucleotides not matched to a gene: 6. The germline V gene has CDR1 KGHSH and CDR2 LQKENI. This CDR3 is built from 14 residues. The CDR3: CASSARQGNTEAFF. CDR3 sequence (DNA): TGTGCCAGCTCGGCACGACAGGGAAACACTGAAGCTTTCTTT. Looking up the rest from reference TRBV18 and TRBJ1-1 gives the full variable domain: NAGVMQNPRHLVRRRGQEARLRCSPMKGHSHVYWYRQLPEEGLKFMVYLQKENIIDESGMPKERFSAEFPKEGPSILRIQQVVRGDSAAYFCASSARQGNTEAFFGQGTRLTVV.

Written as DNA, the CDR3 is TGTGCCAGCAGCCGAAGCAGAGGTGGGGCAGTTGACATTCAGTACTTC. It is translated as CASSRSRGGAVDIQYF. This chain joins TRBV13 and TRBJ2-4, with D possibly matching TRBD1 (5 bases). V was trimmed by 5 bases and J by 8 bases, leaving 22 bases between them. CDR1 is PRHDT, CDR2 FYEKMQ, per germline (reference sequence). This CDR3 comprises 16 residues.

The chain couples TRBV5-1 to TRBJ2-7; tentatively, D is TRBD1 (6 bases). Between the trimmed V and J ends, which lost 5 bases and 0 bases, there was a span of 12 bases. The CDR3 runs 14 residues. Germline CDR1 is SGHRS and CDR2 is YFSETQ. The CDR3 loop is CASSWDKASYEQYF. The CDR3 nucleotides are TGCGCCAGCAGTTGGGACAAGGCCTCCTACGAGCAGTACTTC.

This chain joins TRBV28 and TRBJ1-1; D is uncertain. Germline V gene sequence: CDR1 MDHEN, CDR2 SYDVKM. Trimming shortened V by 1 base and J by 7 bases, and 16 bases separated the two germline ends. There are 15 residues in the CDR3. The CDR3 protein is CASSLLGSLQGEAFF. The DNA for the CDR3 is TGTGCCAGCAGTTTATTGGGAAGCCTCCAAGGTGAAGCTTTCTTT. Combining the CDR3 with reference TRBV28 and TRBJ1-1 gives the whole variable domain DVKVTQSSRYLVKRTGEKVFLECVQDMDHENMFWYRQDPGLGLRLIYFSYDVKMKEKGDIPEGYSVSREKKERFSLILESASTNQTSMYLCASSLLGSLQGEAFFGQGTRLTVV.

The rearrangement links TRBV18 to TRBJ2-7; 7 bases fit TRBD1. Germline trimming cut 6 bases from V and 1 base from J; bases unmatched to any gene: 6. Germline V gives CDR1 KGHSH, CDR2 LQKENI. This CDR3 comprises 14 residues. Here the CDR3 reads CASSPGTESYEQYF. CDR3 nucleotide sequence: TGTGCCAGCTCGCCCGGGACAGAATCCTACGAGCAGTACTTC. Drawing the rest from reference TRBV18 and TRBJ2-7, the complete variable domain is NAGVMQNPRHLVRRRGQEARLRCSPMKGHSHVYWYRQLPEEGLKFMVYLQKENIIDESGMPKERFSAEFPKEGPSILRIQQVVRGDSAAYFCASSPGTESYEQYFGPGTRLTVT.

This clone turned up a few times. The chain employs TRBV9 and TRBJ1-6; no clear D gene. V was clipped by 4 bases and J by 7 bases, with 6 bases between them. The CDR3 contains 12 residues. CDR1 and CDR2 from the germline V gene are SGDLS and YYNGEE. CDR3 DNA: TGTGCCAGCAGCCCAAGAAATTCACCCCTCCACTTT. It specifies CASSPRNSPLHF. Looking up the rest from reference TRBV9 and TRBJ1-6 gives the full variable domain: DSGVTQTPKHLITATGQRVTLRCSPRSGDLSVYWYQQSLDQGLQFLIQYYNGEERAKGNILERFSAQQFPDLHSELNLSSLELGDSALYFCASSPRNSPLHFGNGTRLTVT.

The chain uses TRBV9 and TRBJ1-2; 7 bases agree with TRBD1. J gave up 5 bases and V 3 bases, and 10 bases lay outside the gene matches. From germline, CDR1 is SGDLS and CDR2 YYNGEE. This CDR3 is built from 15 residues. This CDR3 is CASSASGQSFYGYTF. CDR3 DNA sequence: TGTGCCAGCAGCGCCTCGGGACAGTCTTTTTATGGCTACACCTTC.

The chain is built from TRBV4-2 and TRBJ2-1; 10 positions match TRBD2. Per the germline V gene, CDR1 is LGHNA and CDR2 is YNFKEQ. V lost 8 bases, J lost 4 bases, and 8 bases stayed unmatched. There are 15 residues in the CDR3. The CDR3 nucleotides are TGTGCCAGCTCCCAAGCGGGGGGGTATTACAATGAGCAGTTCTTC. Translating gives CASSQAGGYYNEQFF.

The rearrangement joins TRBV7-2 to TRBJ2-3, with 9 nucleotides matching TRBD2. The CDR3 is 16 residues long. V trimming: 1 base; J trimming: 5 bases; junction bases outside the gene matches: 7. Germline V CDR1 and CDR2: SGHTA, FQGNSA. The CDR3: CASSLEGLASGDTQYF. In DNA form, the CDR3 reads TGTGCCAGCAGCTTAGAGGGACTAGCAAGCGGAGATACGCAGTATTTT.

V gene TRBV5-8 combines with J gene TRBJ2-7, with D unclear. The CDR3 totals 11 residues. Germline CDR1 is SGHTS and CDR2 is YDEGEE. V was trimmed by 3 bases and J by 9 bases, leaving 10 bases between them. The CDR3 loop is CASSSGPWQYF. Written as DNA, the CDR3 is TGTGCCAGCAGCTCTGGACCTTGGCAGTACTTC.